The next 15 T cell receptor beta chains were all read from a single sample in a study of T cells in localized non-small cell lung cancer. Assay used: immunoSEQ multiplex PCR; TCRdb lists only in-frame clones, some missing. Seen here are a few thousand clones, around a third observed once, and the top ten hold more than 15%. Source: lung tumor tissue, taken before any cancer treatment. These receptors all come from a man aged 40 to 70 with stage II squamous cell lung carcinoma.

There are a few counts of this clone. This chain connects TRBV11-3 to TRBJ1-5; unclear D gene. The CDR3 has 14 amino acids. The V end was cut by 0 bases, the J end by 0 bases, with 3 bases between. Germline assignment: CDR1 SGHNT and CDR2 YENEEA. For the CDR3, the DNA is TGTGCCAGCAGCTTAGATGGTAGCAATCAGCCCCAGCATTTT. This translates into CASSLDGSNQPQHF.

The chain couples TRBV7-4 to TRBJ1-1; D unclear. The CDR3 sequence is 13 residues long. Trimming shortened V by 2 bases and J by 1 base, and 5 bases separated the two germline ends. Germline CDR1 reads SGHVT; CDR2 reads SQSDAQ. The CDR3 DNA is TGTGCCAGCAGCTTAAGCAAGAACACTGAAGCTTTCTTT. Protein: CASSLSKNTEAFF. The full variable domain, completed using reference TRBV7-4 and TRBJ1-1, is GAGVSQSPRYKVAKRGRDVALRCDSISGHVTLYWYRQTLGQGSEVLTYSQSDAQRDKSGRPSGRFSAERPERSVSTLKIQRTEQGDSAVYLCASSLSKNTEAFFGQGTRLTVV.

This clone was seen a few times. V gene TRBV11-3 combines with J gene TRBJ2-7, with D possibly matching TRBD1 (6 bases). Germline assignment: CDR1 SGHNT and CDR2 YENEEA. The CDR3 consists of 14 residues. The germline V and J ends were trimmed by 3 bases and 6 bases, with 15 bases remaining between them. The CDR3 DNA reads as TGTGCCAGCAGCTTGGCCTCGACAGGAGCCGAGCAGTACTTC. This gives the protein CASSLASTGAEQYF.

The sample holds a few counts of this clone. V gene TRBV9 combines with J gene TRBJ2-7; D not certain. V was pared by 0 bases and J by 3 bases, with 10 bases between. The CDR3 loop spans 14 amino acids. The germline V gene has CDR1 SGDLS and CDR2 YYNGEE. DNA of the CDR3: TGTGCCAGCAGCGTAGGTCCGCGAATCTACGAGCAGTACTTC. It specifies CASSVGPRIYEQYF.

This clone appeared a few times. The J gene is TRBJ2-7, the V gene TRBV19, with D maybe TRBD1 (6 bases). V was trimmed by 10 bases and J by 0 bases, leaving 22 bases between them. Germline CDR1 and CDR2: LNHDA and SQIVND (reference sequence). This CDR3 comprises 16 residues. CDR3 in amino acids: CATSGPGHRSSYEQYF. The CDR3 nucleotides read TGTGCCACCTCTGGCCCGGGACACCGAAGCTCCTACGAGCAGTACTTC.

V is TRBV11-3 and J is TRBJ2-3; 7 bases are shared with TRBD1. V lost 5 bases, J lost 4 bases, and 6 bases stayed unmatched. The CDR3 is 14 residues long. The germline V gene has CDR1 SGHNT and CDR2 YENEEA. The CDR3 DNA reads TGTGCCAGCAGCCCCGGACAGGCCGCAGATACGCAGTATTTT. Encoded protein: CASSPGQAADTQYF.

The gene calls are TRBV19 and TRBJ2-2, with a weak D call TRBD1 (6 bases). The CDR3 covers 16 residues. Trimming cost V 6 bases and J 7 bases, with 21 bases left between them. Germline V gene sequence: CDR1 LNHDA, CDR2 SQIVND (reference sequence). The CDR3: CASRLQGQLTIGELFF. The CDR3 DNA follows: TGTGCCAGTAGGCTACAGGGACAACTCACTATCGGGGAGCTGTTTTTT. The full variable domain, in which reference TRBV19 and TRBJ2-2 provide the parts outside the CDR3, is DGGITQSPKYLFRKEGQNVTLSCEQNLNHDAMYWYRQDPGQGLRLIYYSQIVNDFQKGDIAEGYSVSREKKESFPLTVTSAQKNPTAFYLCASRLQGQLTIGELFFGEGSRLTVL.

This clone has only a few counts. The CDR3 nucleotides read TGTGCCACCAGACAGGGCGACTATGGCTACACCTTC. Encoded protein: CATRQGDYGYTF. This chain joins TRBV10-3 and TRBJ1-2, with 7 bases that match TRBD1. CDR1 is ENHRY, CDR2 SYGVKD, per germline. The CDR3 runs to 12 residues. With 10 bases clipped from V and 3 bases from J, the junction kept 5 bases outside the gene matches.

In its sample, this clone is medium-sized (0.01 to 0.1%). The gene calls are TRBV6-8 and TRBJ1-4; no reliable D call. The CDR3 runs to 15 residues. Germline loops: CDR1 MNHGY, CDR2 SAAAGT. Trimming pared 3 bases from V and 8 bases from J, leaving 16 bases between. In DNA form, the CDR3 reads TGTGCCAGCAGTTATACCCAAGCGGTGGTAGAAAAACTGTTTTTT. As protein: CASSYTQAVVEKLFF.

This chain links TRBV6-8 with TRBJ2-1, with 10 positions matching TRBD2. Germline CDR1 and CDR2: MNHGY and SAAAGT. The CDR3 sequence is 15 residues long. J lost 5 bases, V lost 6 bases, and 7 bases had no gene match. The CDR3 protein is CASRRTLAGDNEQFF. The CDR3 nucleotides read TGTGCCAGCAGACGGACCCTAGCGGGGGACAATGAGCAGTTCTTC.

V usage is TRBV29-1 and J usage is TRBJ2-2; 7 positions agree with TRBD2. Losses at the gene ends were 6 bases for V and 7 bases for J; bases not matched to a gene: 14. Germline CDR1 and CDR2: SQVTM and ANQGSEA. The CDR3 extends over 15 amino acids. CDR3 in amino acids: CSVESRDGGIGELFF. In DNA form, the CDR3 reads TGCAGCGTCGAATCCCGGGACGGGGGGATCGGGGAGCTGTTTTTT.

This clone has only a few counts. The chain carries TRBV19 and TRBJ1-1; 7 bases fit TRBD1. Germline lookup yields CDR1 LNHDA and CDR2 SQIVND (reference sequence). Losses at the gene ends were 3 bases for V and 1 base for J; bases not matched to a gene: 5. The CDR3 totals 15 residues. CDR3 in DNA: TGTGCCAGTAGTATCATATACAGGGGGAACACTGAAGCTTTCTTT. It yields the protein CASSIIYRGNTEAFF.

The chain's CDR3 is CASSTSWVSGRANEQFF. CDR3 sequence (DNA): TGTGCCAGTAGTACCTCCTGGGTCAGCGGGAGGGCGAATGAGCAGTTCTTC. This rearrangement joins TRBV19 to TRBJ2-1; 10 bases fit TRBD2. This CDR3 has 17 amino acids. Germline V gene sequence: CDR1 LNHDA, CDR2 SQIVND (reference sequence). The J segment lost 7 bases and the V segment lost 4 bases, leaving 13 bases of the junction unmatched. The variable domain in full, completed from reference TRBV19 and TRBJ2-1, reads DGGITQSPKYLFRKEGQNVTLSCEQNLNHDAMYWYRQDPGQGLRLIYYSQIVNDFQKGDIAEGYSVSREKKESFPLTVTSAQKNPTAFYLCASSTSWVSGRANEQFFGPGTRLTVL.

This clone came up a few times. The gene calls are TRBV10-3 and TRBJ2-2; 8 nucleotides agree with TRBD1. The V gene end was trimmed by 0 bases and the J gene end by 6 bases; junction bases not matched to a gene: 3. The germline gives CDR1 ENHRY, CDR2 SYGVKD. CDR3 length: 15 residues. The CDR3 loop reads CAISESKQGAGELFF. The CDR3 DNA reads TGTGCCATCAGTGAGTCGAAACAGGGGGCCGGGGAGCTGTTTTTT.

CDR3 loop: CSVKVEKDQPQHF. CDR3 coding DNA: TGCAGCGTTAAGGTCGAGAAGGATCAGCCCCAGCATTTT. This chain joins TRBV29-1 and TRBJ1-5; D gene ambiguous. The V end lost 5 bases, the J end lost 5 bases, and 13 bases lay between the germline ends. Germline CDR1 and CDR2: SQVTM and ANQGSEA. This CDR3 is 13 amino acids long.